The 17 T cell receptor beta chains below come from one sample, sequenced in a study of glioma-infiltrating T cells after dendritic cell vaccination. Libraries were prepared by immunoSEQ multiplex PCR; TCRdb keeps only in-frame clonotypes and omits some of them. The sample shows 95,000 or so clones, 85% of them seen only once. The specimen comprised blood, sampled before dendritic cell vaccination. These receptors were collected from a human donor with glioblastoma.

For the CDR3, the DNA is TGTGCCAGCAGTAGTGACTTCACAGATACGCAGTATTTT. Encoded protein: CASSSDFTDTQYF. The V gene is TRBV7-2, the J gene TRBJ2-3; D not certain. Germline-derived CDR1 and CDR2 are SGHTA and FQGNSA. The CDR3 has 13 residues. Deletions cut 6 bases from V and 2 bases from J, with 9 bases between.

The rearrangement joins TRBV6-4 to TRBJ1-1, with a possible D match to TRBD1 (6 bases). Germline V gives CDR1 MRHNA, CDR2 SNTAGT. CDR3 size: 15 residues. V was trimmed by 2 bases and J by 3 bases, leaving 13 bases between them. CDR3 sequence reads: CASSDMGGPDTEAFF. The CDR3 nucleotides read TGTGCCAGCAGTGACATGGGGGGGCCAGACACTGAAGCTTTCTTT.

The CDR3 DNA reads as TGTGCCAGCAGCTTAGCCCTAAATGAAAAACTGTTTTTT. Translated: CASSLALNEKLFF. The rearrangement joins TRBV13 to TRBJ1-4, with no clear D. Germline lookup yields CDR1 PRHDT and CDR2 FYEKMQ (reference sequence). V was clipped by 1 base and J by 5 bases, with 5 bases between them. The CDR3 is made up of 13 amino acids. Supplemented by reference TRBV13 and TRBJ1-4, the full variable domain reads AAGVIQSPRHLIKEKRETATLKCYPIPRHDTVYWYQQGPGQDPQFLISFYEKMQSDKGSIPDRFSAQQFSDYHSELNMSSLELGDSALYFCASSLALNEKLFFGSGTQLSVL.

DNA of the CDR3: TGTGCCAGCAGTGTAGTTGTGGTGCCGGGAGGGCCGGAGACCCAGTACTTC. This encodes CASSVVVVPGGPETQYF. This chain joins TRBV6-1 and TRBJ2-5; 8 bases align to TRBD2. V lost 4 bases to trimming and J lost 5 bases; unmatched junction nucleotides: 15. Germline values: CDR1 MNHNS, CDR2 SASEGT. CDR3 length: 17 amino acids.

J is TRBJ1-3 and V is TRBV19; D possibly corresponds to TRBD1 (5 bases). There are 15 residues in the CDR3. CDR1 is LNHDA and CDR2 is SQIVND in the germline V gene (reference sequence). V gave up 3 bases and J gave up 0 bases, with 9 bases separating them. The CDR3 DNA reads TGTGCCAGTAGTATTGGGGCCTACTCTGGAAACACCATATATTTT. This translates into CASSIGAYSGNTIYF.

This chain joins TRBV10-1 and TRBJ1-1; D uncertain. V was cut by 6 bases and J by 4 bases, with 12 bases left in between. The germline CDR1 and CDR2 sequences are WNHNN and SYGVQD (reference sequence). This CDR3 contains 13 residues. The CDR3 DNA is TGCGCCAGCAGATTGACCGAGGGCACTGAAGCTTTCTTT. As protein: CASRLTEGTEAFF.

This sequence joins TRBV5-1 and TRBJ2-3; no clear D gene. Looked up from germline, CDR1 is SGHRS and CDR2 is YFSETQ. The germline V and J ends were trimmed by 7 bases and 8 bases, with 17 bases remaining between them. The CDR3 covers 13 residues. This chain's CDR3 is CASRPGLWATQYF. The CDR3 DNA follows: TGCGCCAGCCGCCCCGGCCTTTGGGCTACGCAGTATTTT. Combining the CDR3 with reference TRBV5-1 and TRBJ2-3 gives the whole variable domain KAGVTQTPRYLIKTRGQQVTLSCSPISGHRSVSWYQQTPGQGLQFLFEYFSETQRNKGNFPGRFSGRQFSNSRSEMNVSTLELGDSALYLCASRPGLWATQYFGPGTRLTVL.

V and J are TRBV2 and TRBJ2-1, with TRBD2 matching 12 bases. The junction had 8 bases not matched to a gene; V was cut back by 5 bases and J by 12 bases. This CDR3 has 14 residues. The germline V gene has CDR1 SNHLY and CDR2 FYNNEI. CDR3 protein: CASSSSGGALGQFF. The CDR3 DNA reads as TGTGCCAGCAGTTCTAGCGGGGGGGCACTTGGGCAGTTCTTC.

This chain joins TRBV5-1 and TRBJ2-7; 10 bases are a match to TRBD1. Per the germline V gene, CDR1 is SGHRS and CDR2 is YFSETQ. CDR3 length: 16 residues. The junction had 12 bases not matched to a gene; V was cut back by 4 bases and J by 5 bases. CDR3 sequence reads: CASSPKPTGGVDEQYF. As DNA, the CDR3 is TGCGCCAGCAGCCCCAAACCGACAGGGGGCGTAGACGAGCAGTACTTC.

This rearrangement joins TRBV7-2 to TRBJ2-1; D call uncertain. V lost 3 bases, J lost 12 bases, and 15 bases lay in between. The CDR3 is 13 amino acids. Germline V gene lookup returns CDR1 SGHTA and CDR2 FQGNSA. This CDR3 reads CASSFQRRSGQFF. Here the CDR3 DNA reads TGTGCCAGCAGCTTCCAGCGCCGGTCGGGGCAGTTCTTC.

J is TRBJ1-1 and V is TRBV10-1; 8 bases map to TRBD1. CDR1 WNHNN and CDR2 SYGVQD come from the germline V gene (reference sequence). Germline trimming cut 6 bases from V and 1 base from J; bases unmatched to any gene: 4. The CDR3 is 14 residues long. In DNA form, the CDR3 reads TGCGCCAGCAGCCAGGGGGCCGCGAACACTGAAGCTTTCTTT. This sequence encodes CASSQGAANTEAFF.

V usage is TRBV15 and J usage is TRBJ2-7; D remains unclear. V dropped 0 bases and J dropped 1 base, with 7 bases sitting between them. CDR3 length: 14 residues. The germline V gene encodes CDR1 LNHNV and CDR2 YYDKDF (reference sequence). The CDR3 nucleotides are TGTGCCACCAGCAGAGAAGCCGTTTCCTACGAGCAGTACTTC. Translating gives CATSREAVSYEQYF. The variable domain in full, with the rest retrieved from reference TRBV15 and TRBJ2-7, is DAMVIQNPRYQVTQFGKPVTLSCSQTLNHNVMYWYQQKSSQAPKLLFHYYDKDFNNEADTPDNFQSRRPNTSFCFLDIRSPGLGDTAMYLCATSREAVSYEQYFGPGTRLTVT.

J is TRBJ2-7 and V is TRBV5-1; D is unclear. The ends were cut back, 3 bases at V and 5 bases at J, with 9 bases in the middle. The CDR3 totals 12 residues. Germline loops: CDR1 SGHRS, CDR2 YFSETQ. The CDR3 region has the DNA TGCGCCAGCAGCTCCCTAGGTCACGAGCAGTACTTC. Its protein product is CASSSLGHEQYF.

The chain has TRBV7-2 and TRBJ1-1; TRBD1 matches at 7 bases. Germline V gives CDR1 SGHTA, CDR2 FQGNSA. V was pared by 5 bases and J by 6 bases, with 9 bases of the junction left unmatched. CDR3 length: 14 amino acids. The CDR3 DNA follows: TGTGCCAGCAGCCCCGACAGGGTGGGCGCTGAAGCTTTCTTT. Amino acid sequence: CASSPDRVGAEAFF.

CDR3 nucleotides: TGTGCCAGTAGGCCAGGAGGGAGTTTTACCGGGGAGCTGTTTTTT. This gives the protein CASRPGGSFTGELFF. This chain joins TRBV19 and TRBJ2-2; a weak D match, TRBD2 (6 bases). Trimming left V 6 bases short and J 5 bases short, with 16 bases between. In germline, CDR1 is LNHDA, CDR2 SQIVND (reference sequence). The CDR3 is 15 residues long.

The J gene is TRBJ1-2, the V gene TRBV19; TRBD1 might be the D (5 bases). This CDR3 comprises 16 residues. The germline V gene has CDR1 LNHDA and CDR2 SQIVND (reference sequence). V gave up 6 bases and J gave up 4 bases, with 21 bases separating them. The CDR3 bases are TGTGCCAGTAGCCAGTATTATCAGGGAATAGGCTATGGCTACACCTTC. Protein product: CASSQYYQGIGYGYTF.

This clone came up a few times. The V and J genes are TRBV18 and TRBJ1-1; D is unresolved. V lost 2 bases and J 1 base, leaving 11 bases between the germline ends. CDR3 length equals 15 residues. In germline, CDR1 is KGHSH, CDR2 LQKENI. The CDR3 region has the DNA TGTGCCAGCTCACCATTTGACGGGGAGAACACTGAAGCTTTCTTT. Translated, it gives CASSPFDGENTEAFF. Filled out from reference TRBV18 and TRBJ1-1, the complete variable domain reads NAGVMQNPRHLVRRRGQEARLRCSPMKGHSHVYWYRQLPEEGLKFMVYLQKENIIDESGMPKERFSAEFPKEGPSILRIQQVVRGDSAAYFCASSPFDGENTEAFFGQGTRLTVV.